The present TCR beta chain was sequenced within a study of OX40 agonist ivuxolimab in advanced cancers. Losses at the gene ends were 7 bases for V and 1 base for J; bases not matched to a gene: 10. The CDR3 runs 15 residues. Per germline, CDR1 SQVTM and CDR2 ANQGSEA. Concerning this clone: Antigen specificity is unknown.

Study-wide results and caveats: There were also nonresponders showing low normalized T-cell clonal expansion.

Repertoires were generated with immunoSEQ multiplex PCR, while TCRdb's copy carries only in-frame clones and drops some. Found here are about 33,000 clones, 79% of them singletons; the top ten hold over 8.5%. The sequence was collected from an adult with an advanced solid tumor such as melanoma, head and neck, liver or kidney cancer. Sequencing used CD4+ or CD8+ T cells sorted from blood, obtained in a trial of the OX40 agonist ivuxolimab. The chain employs TRBV29-1 and TRBJ2-4; 7 positions match TRBD1. CDR3 protein: CSGNRGSLAKNIQYF. In DNA, the CDR3 is TGCAGCGGTAACAGGGGTTCCCTGGCCAAAAACATTCAGTACTTC.